Listed below are T cell receptor beta chains from one sample, sequenced in a study of blood T cell repertoires in COVID-19. The data were produced by immunoSEQ multiplex PCR, yet TCRdb's version contains in-frame clones alone and is incomplete. Of 270,000 or so clones in the sample, around nine tenths were seen once. Sequences were obtained from peripheral blood. These receptors were collected from a man between 35 and 55 years old with active or convalescent COVID-19. CDR3s include the opening cysteine and the closing phenylalanine or tryptophan. The D gene is left open where the match is weak. Rows may omit the clone size; those that give it use once, few, many or a size class.

>TRBV6-5|TRBD1|NA|TRBJ2-3
CASRPGTGGTDTQYF
TGTGCCAGCAGGCCGGGGACAGGGGGGACAGATACGCAGTATTTT
>TRBV5-5|NA|NA|TRBJ2-7
CASSLTGNSYEQYF
TGTGCCAGCAGCTTGACAGGGAACTCCTACGAGCAGTACTTC
>TRBV6-5|NA|NA|TRBJ1-1
CASSYGLGLAEAFF
TGTGCCAGCAGTTACGGCTTGGGCCTCGCTGAAGCTTTCTTT
>TRBV18|TRBD1|NA|TRBJ2-7
CASSPLQGATYEQYF
TGTGCCAGCTCACCACTGCAGGGGGCGACCTACGAGCAGTACTTC
>TRBV28|TRBD2|once|TRBJ2-5
CASSPPSGRESQYF
TGTGCCAGCAGTCCCCCTAGCGGGAGAGAGAGCCAGTACTTC
>TRBV19|NA|NA|TRBJ2-5
CASSISLGHLQETQYF
TGTGCCAGTAGTATTTCCCTGGGGCATCTCCAAGAGACCCAGTACTTC
>TRBV4-1|NA|NA|TRBJ2-4
CASSQGGGEGWDIQYF
TGCGCCAGCAGCCAAGGAGGAGGAGAAGGGTGGGACATTCAGTACTTC
>TRBV14|NA|few|TRBJ2-7
CASSPTDYEQYF
TGTGCCAGCAGCCCGACAGACTACGAGCAGTACTTC
>TRBV19|NA|NA|TRBJ1-1
CASRSPNTEAFF
TGTGCCAGTAGATCCCCAAACACTGAAGCTTTCTTT
>TRBV9|NA|NA|TRBJ1-1
CASSVGENTEAFF
TGTGCCAGCAGCGTAGGAGAAAACACTGAAGCTTTCTTT
>TRBV7-6|NA|NA|TRBJ2-7
CASSLVQGGYEQYF
TGTGCCAGCAGCTTAGTCCAGGGGGGTTACGAGCAGTACTTC
>TRBV5-1|NA|NA|TRBJ2-7
CASSLRQTYEQYF
TGCGCCAGCAGCTTGCGACAGACCTACGAGCAGTACTTC
>TRBV5-1|TRBD1|NA|TRBJ2-1
CASSSGTGGENEQFF
TGCGCCAGCAGCTCAGGGACAGGGGGAGAGAATGAGCAGTTCTTC
>TRBV2|TRBD1|NA|TRBJ2-7
CASSADRGRTYEQYF
TGTGCCAGCAGTGCGGACAGGGGGAGAACCTACGAGCAGTACTTC
>TRBV5-1|TRBD1|NA|TRBJ2-7
CASSLTPQGAGEQYF
TGCGCCAGCAGCTTAACCCCACAGGGGGCCGGCGAGCAGTACTTC
>TRBV7-6|NA|NA|TRBJ2-5
CASSLNQGRRETQYF
TGTGCCAGCAGCTTAAATCAAGGGAGGAGAGAGACCCAGTACTTC